The 15 T cell receptor beta chains below come from one sample, sequenced in a study of regulatory T cells in long-lasting Graves disease. Combining iRepertoire HTBI primers with Arm-PCR of CDR3 regions, the authors built TCR beta libraries. TCRdb analysed the multiplex PCR reads with MiXCR anew, one entry per CDR3 protein. The sample has 400,000 to 500,000 distinct CDR3 sequences; approximately 16% are singletons. Time point described: newly diagnosed GD, antithyroid drugs for less than 3 months. PBMC RNA served as the TCR library source. This sample also belongs to another study, concerning T cells in Graves' hyperthyroidism and ophthalmopathy.

The source was peripheral blood mononuclear cells (PBMCs), collected at new diagnosis, from a patient treated with antithyroid drugs. The receptors here all came from a woman aged 30 to 39 with Graves disease.

This clonotype has at least ten counts. CDR3 in DNA: TGTGCCTGGGAGGGGAGACTAGCGGGAGTGGAGACCCAGTACTTC. Protein sequence: CAWEGRLAGVETQYF. This chain joins TRBV30 and TRBJ2-5, with 12 bases identical to TRBD2. From germline, CDR1 is GTSNPN and CDR2 SVGIG (reference sequence). The CDR3 has 15 amino acids. The trim removed 5 bases at V and 5 bases at J, leaving 9 bases unmatched.

This clonotype was picked up many times. The J gene is TRBJ1-1, the V gene TRBV30; no reliable D call. Per germline, CDR1 GTSNPN and CDR2 SVGIG (reference sequence). The V end lost 4 bases, the J end lost 1 base, and 7 bases lay between the germline ends. There are 12 residues in the CDR3. In nucleotides, the CDR3 is TGTGCCTGGATTATGTCGAACACTGAAGCTTTCTTT. Translating it yields CAWIMSNTEAFF. Supplemented by reference TRBV30 and TRBJ1-1, the full variable domain reads SQTIHQWPATLVQPVGSPLSLECTVEGTSNPNLYWYRQAAGRGLQLLFYSVGIGQISSEVPQNLSASRPQDRQFILSSKKLLLSDSGFYLCAWIMSNTEAFFGQGTRLTVV.

This clonotype was observed many times. The rearrangement uses TRBV27 and TRBJ2-1; possibly TRBD1 or TRBD2 for D (6 bases each). Germline V gene sequence: CDR1 MNHEY, CDR2 SMNVEV (reference sequence). The CDR3 runs to 17 residues. V lost 4 bases, J lost 3 bases, and 19 bases lay in between. The CDR3 spells CASSSQQGGPNYNEQFF. DNA of the CDR3: TGTGCCAGCAGTTCACAACAAGGGGGGCCAAACTACAATGAGCAGTTCTTC.

The chain couples TRBV27 to TRBJ2-3; 10 bases map to TRBD2. The CDR3 is 16 residues long. Germline trimming cut 5 bases from V and 1 base from J; bases unmatched to any gene: 6. Germline V CDR1 and CDR2: MNHEY, SMNVEV (reference sequence). CDR3 in amino acids: CASSLGLAVRTDTQYF. The CDR3 DNA reads as TGTGCCAGCAGTCTCGGACTAGCGGTTCGCACAGATACGCAGTATTTT.

This clonotype was found many times. This sequence joins TRBV20-1 and TRBJ1-1, with D hard to call. V was pared by 3 bases and J by 3 bases, with 17 bases between. The CDR3 covers 15 residues. Germline-derived CDR1 and CDR2 are DFQATT and SNEGSKA (reference sequence). This CDR3 is CSASTLQAGYTEAFF. CDR3 in DNA: TGCAGTGCTAGCACATTACAAGCGGGGTACACTGAAGCTTTCTTT.

This clonotype was counted at least ten times. A much larger clone sits a single nucleotide away, making a read error possible. The chain has TRBV27 and TRBJ2-1; 11 nucleotides align to TRBD1. In germline, CDR1 is MNHEY, CDR2 SMNVEV (reference sequence). This CDR3 has 14 residues. The V and J ends lost 4 bases and 7 bases, in that order; junction bases with no gene match: 3. The CDR3 DNA follows: TGTGCCAGCAGTTCCGGGACAGGGGGGAATGAGCAGTTCTTC. Its protein product is CASSSGTGGNEQFF.

This clonotype was counted ten times or more. The chain uses TRBV7-9 and TRBJ2-7; 7 bases map to TRBD1. Germline CDR1 is SEHNR and CDR2 is FQNEAQ (reference sequence). V was clipped by 4 bases and J by 7 bases; unmatched bases: 10. CDR3 length: 14 residues. CDR3 in DNA: TGTGCCAGCAGCTCAAGCCGGGACAGATTGGAGCAGTACTTC. Its translation: CASSSSRDRLEQYF. The full variable domain, in which reference TRBV7-9 and TRBJ2-7 provide the parts outside the CDR3, is DTGVSQNPRHKITKRGQNVTFRCDPISEHNRLYWYRQTLGQGPEFLTYFQNEAQLEKSRLLSDRFSAERPKGSFSTLEIQRTEQGDSAMYLCASSSSRDRLEQYFGPGTRLTVT.

This clonotype was recorded at least ten times. J is TRBJ1-4 and V is TRBV14; D remains unclear. Germline assignment: CDR1 SGHDN and CDR2 FVKESK. Trimming removed 2 bases at V and 0 bases at J, with 10 bases between. The CDR3 consists of 16 residues. DNA for the CDR3: TGTGCCAGCAGCCAAAGGACGGCTGCAACTAATGAAAAACTGTTTTTT. Its translation is CASSQRTAATNEKLFF.

This clonotype was detected many times. The chain combines TRBV20-1 with TRBJ1-3; no definite D call. The germline CDR1 and CDR2 sequences are DFQATT and SNEGSKA (reference sequence). With 2 bases removed from V and 1 base from J, the gap between germline ends came to 9 bases. This CDR3 is built from 14 residues. CDR3: CSARRLGSGNTIYF. In DNA, the CDR3 is TGCAGTGCTAGACGCCTGGGATCTGGAAACACCATATATTTT.

The genes are TRBV5-4 and TRBJ2-3; TRBD2 matches 12 bases. The J segment lost 4 bases and the V segment lost 3 bases, leaving 12 bases of the junction unmatched. Germline V lookup: CDR1 SGHNT, CDR2 YYREEE (reference sequence). The CDR3 totals 18 residues. The chain's CDR3 is CASSYASGRVRWADTQYF. The CDR3, as DNA: TGTGCCAGCAGCTATGCTAGCGGGAGGGTTAGGTGGGCAGATACGCAGTATTTT.

This clonotype was observed many times. The chain combines TRBV7-2 with TRBJ1-1, with a weak D call TRBD1 (5 bases). Trimming took 6 bases from V and 10 from J, leaving 15 bases between them. This CDR3 is built from 12 residues. Germline assignment: CDR1 SGHTA and CDR2 FQGNSA. The CDR3 here is CASSTGGIGAFF. Written as DNA, the CDR3 is TGTGCCAGCAGTACCGGGGGGATCGGAGCTTTCTTT.

The gene calls are TRBV27 and TRBJ2-6, with D possibly being TRBD2 (7 bases). V gave up 6 bases and J gave up 4 bases, with 22 bases separating them. CDR1 is MNHEY and CDR2 is SMNVEV in the germline V gene (reference sequence). This CDR3 contains 18 residues. Here the CDR3 reads CASRKGGTFPRGANVLTF. In DNA form, the CDR3 reads TGTGCCAGCAGGAAGGGGGGGACATTTCCGAGGGGGGCCAACGTCCTGACTTTC.

This clonotype occurred once. V is TRBV7-8 and J is TRBJ1-3; D may be TRBD1 (6 bases). This CDR3 contains 18 residues. The V gene lost 2 bases and the J gene lost 8 bases, with 25 bases spanning the gap. Germline lookup yields CDR1 SGHVS and CDR2 FQNEAQ. The CDR3 protein is CASSLPRQGLLSGHTIYF. CDR3 coding DNA: TGTGCCAGCAGCTTACCCCGGCAGGGGCTTTTGAGCGGCCACACCATATATTTT.

The chain carries TRBV13 and TRBJ2-1; 10 positions agree with TRBD2. The CDR3 covers 15 residues. Germline lookup yields CDR1 PRHDT and CDR2 FYEKMQ (reference sequence). Trimming removed 5 bases from V and 6 bases from J; junction bases left unmatched: 7. CDR3 in DNA: TGTGCCAGCAGCCTGGGGACTAGCGAATTCAATGAGCAGTTCTTC. It translates to CASSLGTSEFNEQFF.

This clonotype was seen a few times. J is TRBJ2-5 and V is TRBV6-1; D possibly uses TRBD1 or TRBD2 (5 bases each). V dropped 6 bases and J dropped 1 base, with 12 bases sitting between them. This CDR3 has 14 residues. The germline gives CDR1 MNHNS, CDR2 SASEGT. CDR3 region: CASRAPGPQETQYF. In DNA, the CDR3 is TGTGCCAGCAGAGCCCCGGGGCCCCAAGAGACCCAGTACTTC.